This is a list of T cell receptor beta chains from one sample in a study of blood T cell repertoires in COVID-19. TCRdb's copy holds only in-frame clones and misses some; the assay was immunoSEQ multiplex PCR. The sample yields 470,000 or so clones, roughly 85% seen once. Sequenced: peripheral blood. The receptors were gathered from a human donor in a cohort sampled during active COVID-19. CDR3s include the opening cysteine and the closing phenylalanine or tryptophan. A D gene is named only where the DNA matches it firmly. Not all rows give a size; the values are once, few, many and, for expanded clones, a class.

clone size	V gene	D gene	CDR3 length	J gene	CDR3 DNA	CDR3 protein
.	TRBV10-1	TRBD1	19	TRBJ2-2	TGCGCCAGCAGTGAGTCGATAAGCGACAGGGGGCTGTTGGGTGGGGAGCTGTTTTTT	CASSESISDRGLLGGELFF
.	TRBV30	.	13	TRBJ2-3	TGTGCCTGGAGGGGGAGCCACACAGATACGCAGTATTTT	CAWRGSHTDTQYF
.	TRBV6-6	.	15	TRBJ1-2	TGTGCCAGCAGTTCCCCGGAGGGCGCAAACTATGGCTACACCTTC	CASSSPEGANYGYTF
.	TRBV7-8	.	15	TRBJ1-2	TGTGCCAGCAGCTTGGGGGGGGCTCTAGGCGATGGCTACACCTTC	CASSLGGALGDGYTF
.	TRBV5-1	TRBD2	17	TRBJ2-5	TGCGCCAGCAGCCCTGTCGGGGGGACTAGCGGACAAGAGACCCAGTACTTC	CASSPVGGTSGQETQYF
once	TRBV7-2	.	15	TRBJ1-1	TGTGCCAGCAGCTTAAATACGGGGGAGGGAACTGAAGCTTTCTTT	CASSLNTGEGTEAFF
.	TRBV7-9	.	15	TRBJ2-1	TGTGCCAGCAGCTTAGTAGGCGGGTCCTACAATGAGCAGTTCTTC	CASSLVGGSYNEQFF
.	TRBV2	.	14	TRBJ1-5	TGTGCCAGCAGTGAAGGGGCAGTGGTTCAGCCCCAGCATTTT	CASSEGAVVQPQHF
.	TRBV28	.	12	TRBJ2-7	TGTGCCAGTACAGACCCCCCACACGAGCAGTACTTC	CASTDPPHEQYF
.	TRBV3-1/TRBV3-2	.	13	TRBJ1-1	TGTGCCAGCAGCCAAGTCTTGACAGTTGAAGCTTTCTTT	CASSQVLTVEAFF
.	TRBV11-2	TRBD1	15	TRBJ2-5	TGTGCCAGCAGCAATACGGGACAGGGGGGTGGGACCCAGTACTTC	CASSNTGQGGGTQYF
.	TRBV19	TRBD1	15	TRBJ1-6	TGTGCCAGTAGGGACGGACAGGGGATAAATTCACCCCTCCACTTT	CASRDGQGINSPLHF
.	TRBV19	TRBD2	15	TRBJ2-5	TGTGCCAGTAGTTGGACTAGCGGGAGTATCCAGACCCAGTACTTC	CASSWTSGSIQTQYF
.	TRBV28	.	16	TRBJ2-3	TGTGCCAGCAGTTTCTTCGCTAGCGAGGGCACAGATACGCAGTATTTT	CASSFFASEGTDTQYF
.	TRBV5-1	TRBD2	14	TRBJ2-3	TGCGCCAGCAGCGGGACTAGCGGGAGTGATACGCAGTATTTT	CASSGTSGSDTQYF
.	TRBV5-1	.	16	TRBJ2-1	TGCGCCAGCAGCTGGGTGGGGCAGGGGTTAGGCAATGAGCAGTTCTTC	CASSWVGQGLGNEQFF
.	TRBV30	TRBD1	16	TRBJ1-1	TGTGCCTGGAGTCTTTCCGGGACAGGGGGCGCAAGGCGGGCTTTCTTT	CAWSLSGTGGARRAFF
.	TRBV28	TRBD1	15	TRBJ2-7	TGTGCCAGCAGTTTATCGGGGACAGGGTTGGAAGAGCAGTACTTC	CASSLSGTGLEEQYF
.	TRBV9	.	12	TRBJ1-2	TGTGCCAGCAGCGTAGGGGCAGGAGGCTACACCTTC	CASSVGAGGYTF
.	TRBV3-1/TRBV3-2	.	14	TRBJ1-1	TGTGCCAGCAGCCAAGTGGAGGGTAACACTGAAGCTTTCTTT	CASSQVEGNTEAFF
.	TRBV3-1/TRBV3-2	.	14	TRBJ1-6	TGTGCCAGCAGCCGGGACACTTATAATTCACCCCTCCACTTT	CASSRDTYNSPLHF
.	TRBV5-1	TRBD2	14	TRBJ2-1	TGCGCCAGCAGCTTTAGCGGGAGGGAGGGTGAGCAGTTCTTC	CASSFSGREGEQFF
.	TRBV19	TRBD2	17	TRBJ2-7	TGTGCCAGTAGTATCTCTCGACTAGCGGACGTACCCTACGAGCAGTACTTC	CASSISRLADVPYEQYF
.	TRBV10-3	TRBD1	16	TRBJ2-1	TGTGCCATCAGCGGGAATACAGGGGGATCCTACAATGAGCAGTTCTTC	CAISGNTGGSYNEQFF
few	TRBV30	.	16	TRBJ2-7	TGTGCCTGGAGTCCCTTGGGACTGACCAAGGGCTACGAGCAGTACTTC	CAWSPLGLTKGYEQYF
.	TRBV3-1/TRBV3-2	.	15	TRBJ1-6	TGTGCCAGCAGCCGCCCACAGGGATATAATTCACCCCTCCACTTT	CASSRPQGYNSPLHF
once	TRBV7-8	TRBD2	15	TRBJ2-3	TGTGCCAGCAGCGCGAGCGGGAGTGATGCAGATACGCAGTATTTT	CASSASGSDADTQYF
.	TRBV7-2	TRBD2	14	TRBJ2-3	TGTGCCAGCAGCTCAGGACTAGCAGCAGATACGCAGTATTTT	CASSSGLAADTQYF
.	TRBV30	TRBD1	11	TRBJ1-2	TGTGCCTGGGACAGGGACTATGGCTACACCTTC	CAWDRDYGYTF
.	TRBV19	.	13	TRBJ2-1	TGTGCCAGTACCGGGTCTATCCACAATGAGCAGTTCTTC	CASTGSIHNEQFF
.	TRBV28	TRBD1	16	TRBJ2-7	TGTGCCAGCAGCAGTACCGGGACAGGGGTCTCCTACGAGCAGTACTTC	CASSSTGTGVSYEQYF
.	TRBV7-6	.	13	TRBJ2-2	TGTGCCAGCAGCTTAGTAGACACCGGGGAGCTGTTTTTT	CASSLVDTGELFF
once	TRBV7-2	.	14	TRBJ2-3	TGTGCCAGCGGCCGGGACTCGAGCACAGATACGCAGTATTTT	CASGRDSSTDTQYF
.	TRBV19	.	15	TRBJ1-2	TGTGCCAGTAGTATCGAGGGGACACAAATGCGGGGCTACACCTTC	CASSIEGTQMRGYTF
.	TRBV9	TRBD2	19	TRBJ2-1	TGTGCCAGCAGCGTAGCGGGGGGACTAGCGGGGAGAACCTACAATGAGCAGTTCTTC	CASSVAGGLAGRTYNEQFF
.	TRBV18	TRBD1	14	TRBJ1-2	TGTGCCAGCTCCCAGGGACAGGGGGCTTTTGGCTACACCTTC	CASSQGQGAFGYTF
.	TRBV28	.	16	TRBJ2-4	TGTGCCAGTAGGACTTGGGGGGTCCTAGCCAAAAACATTCAGTACTTC	CASRTWGVLAKNIQYF
.	TRBV15	.	16	TRBJ2-2	TGTGCCACCAGCCTAAGCACCATAACGGGAACCGGGGAGCTGTTTTTT	CATSLSTITGTGELFF
once	TRBV18	.	15	TRBJ2-7	TGTGCCAGCTCACCAGAAACAGGGCCAACCTACGAGCAGTACTTC	CASSPETGPTYEQYF
.	TRBV19	.	14	TRBJ1-3	TGTGCCAGTAAAAACAGGGAAGAAGGAAACACCATATATTTT	CASKNREEGNTIYF
.	TRBV19	.	13	TRBJ1-2	TGTGCCACCTCGGCCGGACTAAACTATGGCTACACCTTC	CATSAGLNYGYTF
.	TRBV28	TRBD1	15	TRBJ2-4	TGTGCCAGCAGTTTTTACGAGACAGGGGAAAACATTCAGTACTTC	CASSFYETGENIQYF